This entry concerns a single TCR beta chain. Its antigen is not known. CDR3 length equals 16 residues. The germline CDR1 and CDR2 sequences are SEHNR and FQNEAQ (reference sequence). Naive CD8+ T cells displayed a CD45RO-CCR7+CD27+CD95- phenotype. This specimen comes from a study of CXCR3-negative and CXCR3-positive naive CD8 T cells. General study results and limits: Memory CD8+ cells showed much lower diversity, while both naive subsets were comparably high. Cryopreserved cells partially lost CXCR3 expression, and fresh PBMCs were used in most assays. CXCR3-expressing naive cells carried TRB CDR3s more hydrophobic than those of CXCR3-negative naive cells.

Through 5' RACE with UMI labels, the TRB cDNA libraries were prepared. TCRdb re-called the 5' RACE reads; one entry per CDR3 protein, DNA not given. This repertoire includes over 150,000 distinct CDR3 sequences. Sample: naive CXCR3+ CD8+ T cells from blood. Sample subset: CD45RO-CCR7+CD27+CD95- naive CD8+ T cells expressing CXCR3 (TNR3+). The receptor comes from a human donor in good health. Some clones in this sample may be carry-over from other donors' samples. This chain links TRBV7-9 with TRBJ1-4; with no DNA, the TCRdb D assignment of TRBD1 cannot be verified. The CDR3 loop reads CASSGGVRPAKEKLFF.